These 22 T cell receptor beta chains were all obtained from the same sample, sequenced in a study of blood T cell repertoires in COVID-19. Assay: immunoSEQ multiplex PCR; the TCRdb copy retains only in-frame clones and omits some. Here the sample spans about 84,000 clones, 70% to 75% being singletons. What was sequenced was peripheral blood. Receptors were obtained from a man in his fifties with active or convalescent COVID-19.

The chain is built from TRBV19 and TRBJ2-5, with 7 bases aligning to TRBD2. Trimming cost V 8 bases and J 5 bases; bases outside gene matches: 8. Germline CDR1 reads LNHDA; CDR2 reads SQIVND (reference sequence). The CDR3 is 13 residues long. The CDR3 reads CASGDSAGETQYF. Here the CDR3 DNA reads TGTGCCAGTGGGGATTCAGCGGGGGAGACCCAGTACTTC.

This rearrangement joins TRBV6-5 to TRBJ1-1; maybe TRBD1 (6 bases). The CDR3 length is 15 residues. CDR1 and CDR2 from the germline V gene are MNHEY and SVGAGI. V was shortened by 0 bases and J by 4 bases, with 12 bases between the two germline ends. The chain's CDR3 is CASSYSMEGGTEAFF. In nucleotides, the CDR3 is TGTGCCAGCAGTTACTCGATGGAAGGGGGCACTGAAGCTTTCTTT.

CDR3 sequence: CASSQEGRGEHSYEQYF. DNA for the CDR3: TGTGCCAGCAGCCAAGAGGGGCGGGGTGAACACTCCTACGAGCAGTACTTC. V and J are TRBV3-1 (or the pseudogene TRBV3-2) and TRBJ2-7; D is possibly TRBD2 (6 bases). The CDR3 has 17 residues. Deletions cut 0 bases from V and 0 bases from J, with 15 bases between. In germline, CDR1 is LGHDT, CDR2 YNNKEL (reference sequence).

The V and J genes are TRBV11-2 and TRBJ1-1; 10 positions match TRBD1. V gave up 2 bases and J gave up 3 bases; unmatched junction bases: 3. Germline V CDR1 and CDR2: SGHAT, FQNNGV. The CDR3 extends over 15 amino acids. CDR3 protein: CASSLRGTGDTEAFF. The CDR3 DNA reads TGTGCCAGCAGCTTAAGGGGGACAGGGGACACTGAAGCTTTCTTT.

The V call is TRBV9, the J call TRBJ2-7; 13 nucleotides match TRBD2. Germline V gives CDR1 SGDLS, CDR2 YYNGEE. Unmatched junction bases numbered 4, after V lost 0 bases and J lost 4 bases. This CDR3 region has 16 residues. CDR3 region: CASSVGGTSGTYEQYF. The CDR3 DNA sequence: TGTGCCAGCAGCGTAGGGGGGACTAGCGGGACTTACGAGCAGTACTTC.

The chain recombines TRBV9 with TRBJ2-2, with D possibly TRBD2 on 5 matching bases. The CDR3 runs 15 residues. The germline V and J ends were trimmed by 3 bases and 4 bases, with 13 bases remaining between them. The germline CDR1 and CDR2 sequences are SGDLS and YYNGEE. The CDR3 region has the DNA TGTGCCAGCAGCGCCTCTCTAGCAGGCACCGGGGAGCTGTTTTTT. Its protein product is CASSASLAGTGELFF.

V usage is TRBV7-2 and J usage is TRBJ2-5, with D unclear. Germline assignment: CDR1 SGHTA and CDR2 FQGNSA. Trimming stripped 1 base from V and 2 bases from J, with 8 bases between. CDR3 length equals 14 residues. The CDR3, as DNA: TGTGCCAGCAGCTTAGATCGAGGTCAAGAGACCCAGTACTTC. Residues: CASSLDRGQETQYF.

The chain is built from TRBV7-6 and TRBJ2-7; 7 nucleotides line up with TRBD2. This CDR3 is built from 15 residues. J lost 6 bases, V lost 0 bases, and 8 bases had no gene match. Per the germline V gene, CDR1 is SGHVS and CDR2 is FNYEAQ. The DNA for the CDR3 is TGTGCCAGCAGCTTAGCTGGCGGGGGAGAGGGCGAGCAGTACTTC. Protein: CASSLAGGGEGEQYF.

The chain joins TRBV7-8 to TRBJ2-6; 12 bases match TRBD1. The J segment lost 2 bases and the V segment lost 5 bases, leaving 4 bases of the junction unmatched. Germline V lookup: CDR1 SGHVS, CDR2 FQNEAQ. This CDR3 has 17 amino acids. CDR3 in amino acids: CASSPGTGGAGANVLTF. CDR3 sequence (DNA): TGTGCCAGCAGCCCAGGGACAGGGGGCGCTGGGGCCAACGTCCTGACTTTC.

In this sample, this clone turned up a few times. The chain has TRBV4-1 and TRBJ1-5; D not resolved. V dropped 4 bases and J dropped 3 bases, with 10 bases sitting between them. Germline CDR1 is MGHRA and CDR2 is YSYEKL. This CDR3 is built from 14 residues. In DNA form, the CDR3 reads TGCGCCAGCAGCCTCCCCGACACCAATCAGCCCCAGCATTTT. This gives the protein CASSLPDTNQPQHF.

The chain links TRBV7-6 to TRBJ1-4, with D perhaps matching TRBD1 (6 bases). Trimming cost V 4 bases and J 10 bases, with 19 bases left between them. CDR1 is SGHVS, CDR2 FNYEAQ, per germline. The CDR3 spans 15 residues. The CDR3 DNA sequence: TGTGCCAGCAGCTCTGTGGGTCAGGGGCTGACAAAACTGTTTTTT. This sequence encodes CASSSVGQGLTKLFF. Looking up the rest from reference TRBV7-6 and TRBJ1-4 gives the full variable domain: GAGVSQSPRYKVTKRGQDVALRCDPISGHVSLYWYRQALGQGPEFLTYFNYEAQQDKSGLPNDRFSAERPEGSISTLTIQRTEQRDSAMYRCASSSVGQGLTKLFFGSGTQLSVL.

The V and J genes are TRBV27 and TRBJ2-1; 9 bases fit TRBD1. Germline V CDR1 and CDR2: MNHEY, SMNVEV (reference sequence). After removal of 6 bases from V and 6 bases from J, the junction contained 9 bases not matched to a gene. The CDR3 loop spans 15 amino acids. The CDR3 DNA is TGTGCCAGCAGGTGGCAGGACAGGGGCGGCAATGAGCAGTTCTTC. Protein: CASRWQDRGGNEQFF.

This clone was recorded many times. The chain combines TRBV9 with TRBJ1-1; TRBD1 might be the D (5 bases). The CDR3 sequence is 14 residues long. Looked up from germline, CDR1 is SGDLS and CDR2 is YYNGEE. V lost 0 bases and J 5 bases, leaving 11 bases between the germline ends. Here the CDR3 reads CASSVEGRGTEAFF. The CDR3 DNA is TGTGCCAGCAGCGTAGAAGGACGGGGGACTGAAGCTTTCTTT.

The rearrangement links TRBV30 to TRBJ2-2; possibly TRBD1 for D (5 bases). The V gene's germline CDR1 is GTSNPN and CDR2 SVGIG (reference sequence). CDR3 size: 14 residues. Trimming pared 7 bases from V and 1 base from J, leaving 13 bases between. The CDR3 DNA reads TGTGCCTACTCTAGGGGTCAGAACACCGGGGAGCTGTTTTTT. Translated, it gives CAYSRGQNTGELFF.

The genes are TRBV10-3 and TRBJ2-1, with 9 bases aligning to TRBD2. The germline V gene encodes CDR1 ENHRY and CDR2 SYGVKD. The length of the CDR3 is 14 residues. V dropped 5 bases and J dropped 6; count of bases not matched to a gene: 5. CDR3 sequence (DNA): TGTGCCATCAGTTCCGGGACTAGCCCCAATGAGCAGTTCTTC. Encoded protein: CAISSGTSPNEQFF.

The chain is built from TRBV7-2 and TRBJ2-5; 11 nucleotides match TRBD2. Trimming took 5 bases from V and 0 from J; bases not matched to a gene: 2. Germline V lookup: CDR1 SGHTA, CDR2 FQGNSA. The CDR3 has 15 residues. The CDR3 sequence is CASSRTSGYQETQYF. In nucleotides, the CDR3 is TGTGCCAGCAGCCGGACTAGCGGGTACCAAGAGACCCAGTACTTC.

This clone was detected only a few times. V gene TRBV10-3 combines with J gene TRBJ1-2, with no clear D. Trimming removed 3 bases from V and 4 bases from J, with 3 bases in between. The CDR3 spans 11 residues. Germline V CDR1 and CDR2: ENHRY, SYGVKD. In DNA, the CDR3 is TGTGCCATCAGTGACAGCTATGGCTACACCTTC. Translating it yields CAISDSYGYTF.

This chain connects TRBV11-2 to TRBJ2-5; 8 bases are shared with TRBD2. V lost 5 bases and J lost 2; bases outside the gene matches: 10. Germline CDR1 reads SGHAT; CDR2 reads FQNNGV. This CDR3 spans 16 amino acids. The CDR3 DNA reads as TGTGCCAGCAGCCCCCGACTAGCGTCTCTACAAGAGACCCAGTACTTC. Its translation is CASSPRLASLQETQYF.

The chain recombines TRBV4-3 with TRBJ2-1; D gene unclear. This CDR3 contains 13 residues. The V gene's germline CDR1 is LGHNA and CDR2 YSLEER. V dropped 2 bases and J dropped 6 bases, with 8 bases sitting between them. The CDR3, as DNA: TGCGCCAGCAGCCAAAGTGTCGGCAATGAGCAGTTCTTC. Encoded protein: CASSQSVGNEQFF.

This clone was seen only a few times. J is TRBJ1-5 and V is TRBV5-4; D is perhaps TRBD1 (5 bases). CDR1 and CDR2 (germline): SGHNT, YYREEE (reference sequence). CDR3 length: 16 residues. Trimming left V 0 bases short and J 0 bases short, with 10 bases between. The CDR3 loop reads CASSLDGQGSNQPQHF. The CDR3 bases are TGTGCCAGCAGCTTGGACGGTCAGGGTAGCAATCAGCCCCAGCATTTT.

The chain uses TRBV3-1 (or the pseudogene TRBV3-2) and TRBJ2-1, with D possibly TRBD2 on 6 matching bases. The CDR3 contains 15 residues. The V gene lost 2 bases and the J gene lost 6 bases, with 14 bases spanning the gap. Germline V gene data show CDR1 as LGHDT and CDR2 as YNNKEL (reference sequence). The CDR3 bases are TGTGCCAGCAGCCAATGGCAGCGGGCGAGCAATGAGCAGTTCTTC. It is translated as CASSQWQRASNEQFF.

This chain connects TRBV28 to TRBJ1-1; 9 bases align to TRBD1. The germline CDR1 and CDR2 sequences are MDHEN and SYDVKM. CDR3 length: 14 amino acids. The trim removed 2 bases at V and 5 bases at J, leaving 3 bases unmatched. Written as DNA, the CDR3 is TGTGCCAGCAGTTTAACAGGGGGCGAAACTGAAGCTTTCTTT. Translation gives CASSLTGGETEAFF.